This T cell receptor (beta chain) appears in the sequencing data of a study of T-cell reconstitution after alpha-beta-depleted transplantation in children. Study-level results: Alpha-beta T cells about two months after transplant reportedly derived from several hundred expanded graft clones. T-cell numbers and diversity, one year after transplant, stemmed largely from T cells that were newly produced. It was surviving recipient T cells and thymic progenitors that gave some patients high TCRbeta diversity at day 60.

As it was prepared, the TCRbeta library received unique molecular identifiers. TCRdb analysed the PCR reads with MiXCR anew, one entry per CDR3 protein. The table includes 300,000 to 400,000 distinct CDR3 sequences, roughly 15% detected once. This clonotype has only a few counts. The antigen remains undetermined. V was shortened by 6 bases and J by 6 bases, with 17 bases between the two germline ends. The CDR3 is made up of 15 amino acids. Germline V gives CDR1 SGHTA, CDR2 FQGNSA. The rearrangement links TRBV7-2 to TRBJ2-2; D uncertain. The specimen was PBMCs, mostly from graft donor cells, collected 360 days after TCRalphabeta/CD19-depleted stem cell transplant. This TCR was recovered from a male patient between 2 and 15 years old who had a stem cell transplant for acute lymphoblastic leukemia, so the T cells may come from the graft donor. CDR3 residues: CASSPIVLGSGELFF. CDR3 coding DNA: TGTGCCAGCAGTCCAATCGTGTTGGGCTCCGGGGAGCTGTTTTTT. The whole variable domain, remainder taken from reference TRBV7-2 and TRBJ2-2, is GAGVSQSPSNKVTEKGKDVELRCDPISGHTALYWYRQSLGQGLEFLIYFQGNSAPDKSGLPSDRFSAERTGGSVSTLTIQRTQQEDSAVYLCASSPIVLGSGELFFGEGSRLTVL.